A selection of T cell receptor beta chains follows, all from one sample in a study of shared clonotypes between healthy human individuals. Data came from immunoSEQ multiplex PCR; TCRdb stores just in-frame clones and leaves some out. This table holds hundreds of thousands of clones, less than 85% found once. The sequenced sample consisted of memory CD4+ T cells sorted from blood. These receptors were taken from a woman in her thirties in good health. Both conserved end residues are part of each CDR3. D genes are given only for firm matches. Where a row states a size, it is once, few, many or the class of an expanded clone; other rows omit it.

D: TRBD2
V: TRBV10-3
J: TRBJ2-7
size: few
CDR3: CAIRDTGLAGYEQYF
DNA: TGTGCCATCAGGGATACAGGACTAGCGGGATACGAGCAGTACTTC

D: .
V: TRBV28
J: TRBJ2-5
size: .
CDR3: CASIVGTGEHETQYF
DNA: TGTGCCAGCATTGTAGGGACGGGGGAGCACGAGACCCAGTACTTC

D: TRBD2
V: TRBV28
J: TRBJ2-1
size: once
CDR3: CASSLWASGTYNEQFF
DNA: TGTGCCAGCAGTTTATGGGCTAGCGGGACATACAATGAGCAGTTCTTC

D: .
V: TRBV5-4
J: TRBJ2-5
size: .
CDR3: CATGLARRETQYF
DNA: TGTGCCACCGGTCTAGCGAGGCGAGAGACCCAGTACTTC

D: .
V: TRBV27
J: TRBJ2-3
size: once
CDR3: CASSLSLRPTDTQYF
DNA: TGTGCCAGCAGTTTATCGCTTAGACCCACAGATACGCAGTATTTT

D: .
V: TRBV5-1
J: TRBJ2-2
size: .
CDR3: CASSLTANTGELFF
DNA: TGCGCCAGCAGCTTGACAGCGAACACCGGGGAGCTGTTTTTT

D: TRBD1
V: TRBV6-1
J: TRBJ2-3
size: .
CDR3: CASNRQGRDTQYF
DNA: TGTGCCAGCAACCGACAGGGAAGAGATACGCAGTATTTT

D: TRBD2
V: TRBV18
J: TRBJ2-7
size: .
CDR3: CASSPPGAGAMGEQYF
DNA: TGTGCCAGCTCACCCCCGGGAGCGGGGGCGATGGGCGAGCAGTACTTC

D: .
V: TRBV7-6
J: TRBJ1-3
size: .
CDR3: CASSLVGGGNTIYF
DNA: TGTGCCAGCAGCTTAGTTGGGGGTGGAAACACCATATATTTT

D: TRBD1
V: TRBV4-2
J: TRBJ1-1
size: .
CDR3: CASSQDPTRQTGKSKNTEAFF
DNA: TGTGCCAGCAGCCAAGACCCGACCCGCCAGACAGGGAAGTCGAAGAACACTGAAGCTTTCTTT

D: .
V: TRBV6-5
J: TRBJ1-2
size: .
CDR3: CASSPGAGYGYTF
DNA: TGTGCCAGCAGCCCCGGCGCTGGCTATGGCTACACCTTC

D: .
V: TRBV27
J: TRBJ2-1
size: .
CDR3: CASSLVGGESSYNEQFF
DNA: TGTGCCAGCAGTTTAGTTGGTGGAGAGAGCTCCTACAATGAGCAGTTCTTC

D: .
V: TRBV2
J: TRBJ2-2
size: .
CDR3: CASSPNSLNTGELFF
DNA: TGTGCCAGCAGTCCTAACAGCCTAAACACCGGGGAGCTGTTTTTT

D: TRBD1
V: TRBV5-4
J: TRBJ2-5
size: few
CDR3: CASSLGSGTGETQYF
DNA: TGTGCCAGCAGCTTGGGGTCCGGGACAGGGGAGACCCAGTACTTC

D: .
V: TRBV28
J: TRBJ1-1
size: .
CDR3: CASSPYELEVAFF
DNA: TGTGCCAGCAGCCCTTACGAACTTGAGGTAGCTTTCTTT

D: .
V: TRBV2
J: TRBJ1-1
size: .
CDR3: CASRDIWGQGGTEAFF
DNA: TGTGCCAGCAGGGACATTTGGGGCCAGGGAGGGACTGAAGCTTTCTTT

D: TRBD1
V: TRBV11-3
J: TRBJ1-1
size: .
CDR3: CASSFRDRGPTEAFF
DNA: TGTGCCAGCAGCTTCCGGGACAGGGGGCCGACTGAAGCTTTCTTT

D: .
V: TRBV28
J: TRBJ2-1
size: .
CDR3: CASRTPRSSYNEQFF
DNA: TGTGCCAGCAGGACGCCCCGGAGCTCCTACAATGAGCAGTTCTTC

D: .
V: TRBV11-2
J: TRBJ2-2
size: .
CDR3: CASSPERGELFF
DNA: TGTGCCAGCAGCCCAGAAAGGGGGGAGCTGTTTTTT

D: .
V: TRBV6-4
J: TRBJ1-1
size: .
CDR3: CASRTGAGTEAFF
DNA: TGTGCCAGCAGGACGGGCGCGGGAACTGAAGCTTTCTTT

D: TRBD2
V: TRBV10-3
J: TRBJ2-7
size: .
CDR3: CAISEKVAGAYEQYF
DNA: TGTGCCATCAGTGAGAAGGTAGCGGGAGCCTACGAGCAGTACTTC

D: .
V: TRBV11-1
J: TRBJ1-1
size: .
CDR3: CASSLAGNTEAFF
DNA: TGTGCCAGCAGCTTAGCAGGGAACACTGAAGCTTTCTTT

D: TRBD1
V: TRBV7-9
J: TRBJ1-1
size: .
CDR3: CAIGQGGPEAFF
DNA: TGTGCCATCGGACAGGGAGGCCCTGAAGCTTTCTTT

D: TRBD1
V: TRBV28
J: TRBJ1-1
size: .
CDR3: CASWDSHTEAFF
DNA: TGTGCCAGCTGGGACAGCCACACTGAAGCTTTCTTT

D: .
V: TRBV11-2
J: TRBJ2-1
size: .
CDR3: CASSLAPGAQVEQFF
DNA: TGTGCCAGCAGCTTAGCCCCCGGGGCGCAGGTTGAGCAGTTCTTC

D: .
V: TRBV7-2
J: TRBJ1-4
size: .
CDR3: CAISGATNEKLFF
DNA: TGTGCCATTTCCGGCGCAACTAATGAAAAACTGTTTTTT

D: .
V: TRBV28
J: TRBJ2-5
size: .
CDR3: CASSQGPTLETQYF
DNA: TGTGCCAGCAGCCAGGGGCCAACCCTAGAGACCCAGTACTTC

D: TRBD2
V: TRBV28
J: TRBJ2-7
size: .
CDR3: CASSSPSGSVYEQYF
DNA: TGTGCCAGCAGTTCTCCTAGCGGGAGTGTATACGAGCAGTACTTC

D: .
V: TRBV4-1
J: TRBJ1-4
size: .
CDR3: CASSQDTQALTTNEKLFF
DNA: TGCGCCAGCAGCCAAGATACCCAGGCCCTTACAACTAATGAAAAACTGTTTTTT

D: .
V: TRBV25-1
J: TRBJ1-2
size: .
CDR3: CASSELGYGYTF
DNA: TGTGCCAGCAGTGAACTCGGCTATGGCTACACCTTC

D: TRBD2
V: TRBV4-1
J: TRBJ2-5
size: few
CDR3: CASSQSLAGGFTETQYF
DNA: TGCGCCAGCAGCCAATCACTAGCGGGAGGTTTCACGGAGACCCAGTACTTC

D: TRBD1
V: TRBV4-1
J: TRBJ1-4
size: .
CDR3: CASSQDRGNEKLFF
DNA: TGCGCCAGCAGCCAGGACAGGGGTAATGAAAAACTGTTTTTT

D: TRBD1
V: TRBV27
J: TRBJ1-1
size: .
CDR3: CASRLQGASTEAFF
DNA: TGTGCCAGCAGGTTACAGGGGGCGTCCACTGAAGCTTTCTTT

D: TRBD1
V: TRBV27
J: TRBJ1-5
size: .
CDR3: CASSRGYNQPQHF
DNA: TGTGCCAGCAGCAGGGGGTACAATCAGCCCCAGCATTTT

D: .
V: TRBV30
J: TRBJ1-1
size: .
CDR3: CAWRTTGRTEAFF
DNA: TGTGCCTGGAGGACCACCGGGAGGACTGAAGCTTTCTTT

D: TRBD2
V: TRBV7-9
J: TRBJ2-3
size: many
CDR3: CASSKARLAENTDTQYF
DNA: TGTGCCAGCAGCAAAGCCCGGCTAGCGGAAAACACAGATACGCAGTATTTT

D: .
V: TRBV5-1
J: TRBJ1-1
size: .
CDR3: CASSHNSIMNTEAFF
DNA: TGCGCCAGCAGCCACAACTCTATTATGAACACTGAAGCTTTCTTT

D: .
V: TRBV18
J: TRBJ1-1
size: few
CDR3: CASSRGVGSNTEAFF
DNA: TGTGCCAGCTCACGGGGCGTCGGCTCGAACACTGAAGCTTTCTTT

D: .
V: TRBV27
J: TRBJ2-3
size: .
CDR3: CASSLGDRATQYF
DNA: TGTGCCAGCAGTTTGGGAGATAGGGCTACGCAGTATTTT

D: TRBD1
V: TRBV19
J: TRBJ2-5
size: .
CDR3: CASSGKGTVWETQYF
DNA: TGTGCCAGTAGTGGGAAAGGGACAGTTTGGGAGACCCAGTACTTC

D: .
V: TRBV6-1
J: TRBJ2-7
size: .
CDR3: CASSENNLGLPYF
DNA: TGTGCCAGCAGTGAAAACAATCTAGGGTTGCCGTACTTC

D: TRBD1
V: TRBV4-1
J: TRBJ2-7
size: many
CDR3: CASSQPRPQATGTVIIEQYF
DNA: TGCGCCAGCAGCCAACCAAGGCCCCAGGCTACCGGGACAGTCATCATCGAGCAGTACTTC

D: .
V: TRBV11-2
J: TRBJ2-1
size: .
CDR3: CASSLVSSSGSYNEQFF
DNA: TGTGCCAGCAGCTTAGTATCTAGTTCGGGGTCCTACAATGAGCAGTTCTTC

D: TRBD1
V: TRBV27
J: TRBJ1-5
size: .
CDR3: CASRPGFRDRWGNQPQHF
DNA: TGTGCCAGCAGACCGGGGTTCCGGGACAGGTGGGGCAATCAGCCCCAGCATTTT

D: TRBD1
V: TRBV19
J: TRBJ2-7
size: .
CDR3: CASSIDHRGTYEQYF
DNA: TGTGCCAGTAGTATAGATCACAGGGGTACCTACGAGCAGTACTTC

D: .
V: TRBV10-2
J: TRBJ2-7
size: .
CDR3: CASKNRGGTYEQYF
DNA: TGCGCCAGCAAAAACAGGGGGGGCACCTACGAGCAGTACTTC

D: TRBD1
V: TRBV4-1
J: TRBJ2-1
size: .
CDR3: CASSYIGQGAMDEQFF
DNA: TGCGCCAGCAGCTACATAGGACAGGGGGCGATGGATGAGCAGTTCTTC

D: .
V: TRBV10-2
J: TRBJ1-1
size: .
CDR3: CASSVWLKDTEAFF
DNA: TGCGCCAGCAGTGTTTGGCTTAAGGACACTGAAGCTTTCTTT

D: TRBD1
V: TRBV28
J: TRBJ2-7
size: .
CDR3: CASSFGDRAYEQYF
DNA: TGTGCCAGCAGTTTCGGGGACAGGGCCTACGAGCAGTACTTC

D: TRBD1
V: TRBV27
J: TRBJ1-3
size: few
CDR3: CASSPDRGGKRNTIYF
DNA: TGTGCCAGCAGTCCAGACAGGGGAGGAAAGCGAAACACCATATATTTT

D: .
V: TRBV10-3
J: TRBJ2-1
size: .
CDR3: CAISEPGEQFF
DNA: TGTGCCATCAGTGAGCCAGGGGAGCAGTTCTTC